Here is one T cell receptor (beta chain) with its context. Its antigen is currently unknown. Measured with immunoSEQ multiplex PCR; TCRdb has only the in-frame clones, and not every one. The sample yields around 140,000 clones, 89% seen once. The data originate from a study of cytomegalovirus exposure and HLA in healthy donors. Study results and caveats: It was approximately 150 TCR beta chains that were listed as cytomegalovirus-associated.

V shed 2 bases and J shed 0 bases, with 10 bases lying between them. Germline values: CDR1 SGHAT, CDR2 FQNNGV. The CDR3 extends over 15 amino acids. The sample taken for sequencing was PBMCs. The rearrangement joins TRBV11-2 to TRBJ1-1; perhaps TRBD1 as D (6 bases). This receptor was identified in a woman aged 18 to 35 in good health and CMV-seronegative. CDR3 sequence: CASSLYGGLNTEAFF. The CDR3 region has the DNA TGTGCCAGCAGCTTATACGGGGGGCTGAACACTGAAGCTTTCTTT.